This T cell receptor (beta chain) originates from a study of blood T cell repertoires in COVID-19. Study details: COVID-19 samples from acute and convalescent phases originated in the United States, Italy and Spain. PBMCs, B-cell-depleted T cells, or T cells provided the cDNA or gDNA that made up the material.

Original processing methods: Amplifying reference gene primers gave estimates of nucleated cell counts. Only in-frame clones appear in the TCRdb table, and some are missing; sequencing was by immunoSEQ multiplex PCR. V and J calls plus clone size are reproduced from that table; the DNA served to infer D and trimming. This sample carries about 240,000 clones, just under 85% of them seen once, and the ten largest clones take roughly 4%. V lost 0 bases to trimming and J lost 8 bases, with 13 bases between them. Germline V CDR1 and CDR2: LNHDA, SQIVND (reference sequence). The CDR3 contains 15 residues. The chain has TRBV19 and TRBJ1-4; the D gene is possibly TRBD1 (5 bases). The sequence was obtained from a man aged 45 to 65 with acute or convalescent COVID-19. Sequenced: peripheral blood. CDR3 amino acids: CASSIDQGSEEKLFF. CDR3 in DNA: TGTGCCAGTAGTATAGATCAGGGTTCGGAAGAAAAACTGTTTTTT.